These 13 T cell receptor beta chains originate from one sample sequenced in a study of early T cells in non-severe SARS-CoV-2 infection. A single record per CDR3 protein comes from TCRdb applying MiXCR to the 5' RACE reads. This table holds about 80,000 distinct CDR3 sequences, 12% found once. Sequenced here: whole blood, sampled at baseline. The receptors shown here come from an adult who was a healthcare worker with PCR-confirmed SARS-CoV-2 infection or an uninfected control (not recorded which). The donor label of this sample is uncertain.

Only a few counts were recorded for this clonotype. The rearrangement uses TRBV7-8 and TRBJ2-1; perhaps TRBD2 as D (6 bases). Germline V lookup: CDR1 SGHVS, CDR2 FQNEAQ. Between the trimmed V and J ends, which lost 5 bases and 2 bases, there was a span of 13 bases. The CDR3 totals 15 residues. CDR3 DNA: TGTGCCAGCAGCCCGACTAGGGGAACCTACAATGAGCAGTTCTTC. Translated: CASSPTRGTYNEQFF.

This chain links TRBV5-1 with TRBJ2-1; weak D call: TRBD2 (5 bases). CDR3 length: 15 residues. Germline CDR1 reads SGHRS; CDR2 reads YFSETQ. V gave up 3 bases and J gave up 0 bases, with 10 bases separating them. DNA of the CDR3: TGCGCCAGCAGCTACCTAGCAGACTCCTACAATGAGCAGTTCTTC. Its protein product is CASSYLADSYNEQFF.

This rearrangement joins TRBV20-1 to TRBJ2-1, with 12 bases identical to TRBD2. The CDR3 consists of 16 residues. Germline CDR1 and CDR2: DFQATT and SNEGSKA (reference sequence). Trimming cost V 6 bases and J 6 bases; bases outside gene matches: 12. Here the CDR3 reads CSAPKTGTSGFNEQFF. The CDR3 DNA is TGCAGTGCGCCAAAAACCGGGACTAGCGGGTTCAATGAGCAGTTCTTC.

This clonotype was observed a handful of times. The V call is TRBV5-1, the J call TRBJ1-2, with D possibly TRBD1 on 6 matching bases. V was clipped by 7 bases and J by 6 bases, with 28 bases between them. The CDR3 has 17 amino acids. The germline V gene has CDR1 SGHRS and CDR2 YFSETQ. The CDR3 loop is CASSRGDNVPLVDGYTF. The CDR3 region has the DNA TGCGCCAGCTCCCGGGGGGACAACGTACCGTTGGTCGATGGCTACACCTTC. Full variable domain (rest looked up from reference TRBV5-1 and TRBJ1-2): KAGVTQTPRYLIKTRGQQVTLSCSPISGHRSVSWYQQTPGQGLQFLFEYFSETQRNKGNFPGRFSGRQFSNSRSEMNVSTLELGDSALYLCASSRGDNVPLVDGYTFGSGTRLTVV.

This sequence joins TRBV10-3 and TRBJ2-1, with TRBD2 as a possible D gene (6 bases). This CDR3 contains 14 residues. CDR1 is ENHRY and CDR2 is SYGVKD in the germline V gene. Trimming removed 8 bases at V and 6 bases at J, with 17 bases between. Here the CDR3 DNA reads TGTGCCATCGGCCCTTATCGGGACTCCAATGAGCAGTTCTTC. Translation: CAIGPYRDSNEQFF.

This clonotype turned up a few times. V is TRBV7-9 and J is TRBJ1-5, with D hard to call. The germline V gene encodes CDR1 SEHNR and CDR2 FQNEAQ (reference sequence). The CDR3 has 12 residues. The V end was cut by 4 bases, the J end by 3 bases, with 4 bases between. CDR3 sequence: CASSYDNQPQHF. CDR3 nucleotides: TGTGCCAGCAGCTATGACAATCAGCCCCAGCATTTT. The whole variable domain, remainder taken from reference TRBV7-9 and TRBJ1-5, is DTGVSQNPRHKITKRGQNVTFRCDPISEHNRLYWYRQTLGQGPEFLTYFQNEAQLEKSRLLSDRFSAERPKGSFSTLEIQRTEQGDSAMYLCASSYDNQPQHFGDGTRLSIL.

This chain joins TRBV6-2 or TRBV6-3 and TRBJ2-1, with 7 bases matching TRBD2. This CDR3 is built from 14 residues. CDR1 is MNHEY, CDR2 SVGEGT, per germline. J was trimmed by 14 bases and V by 0 bases; bases with no gene match: 10. The CDR3 loop reads CASSYSPGGQREFF. CDR3 DNA: TGTGCCAGCAGTTACTCCCCGGGAGGCCAAAGGGAGTTCTTC.

This clonotype was seen a few times. This chain joins TRBV10-2 and TRBJ2-2; D is possibly TRBD1 or TRBD2 (5 bases each). Trimming cost V 4 bases and J 0 bases, with 6 bases left between them. Germline CDR1 reads WSHSY; CDR2 reads SAAADI. CDR3 length equals 14 residues. CDR3 loop: CASSGGANTGELFF. The CDR3 DNA is TGCGCCAGCAGTGGAGGGGCGAACACCGGGGAGCTGTTTTTT.

This clonotype was seen many times. Relative to the germline gene, one junction end is altered; a read error may explain this. The V call is TRBV7-6, the J call TRBJ2-5; D is perhaps TRBD2 (5 bases). The CDR3 has 13 residues. Germline V CDR1 and CDR2: SGHVS, FNYEAQ. The CDR3 reads CASSLALFGTQYF. CDR3 bases: TGTGCCAGCAGCCTAGCCTTGTTCGGGACCCAGTACTTC.

This clonotype has at least ten counts. The chain employs TRBV7-9 and TRBJ2-5, with 11 bases identical to TRBD2. Germline V gene lookup returns CDR1 SEHNR and CDR2 FQNEAQ (reference sequence). The J segment lost 0 bases and the V segment lost 9 bases, leaving 3 bases of the junction unmatched. This CDR3 comprises 14 residues. This CDR3 is CARFSGRDQETQYF. The CDR3 DNA follows: TGTGCCAGATTTAGCGGGAGGGACCAAGAGACCCAGTACTTC.

This clonotype was seen more than once but under ten times. The genes are TRBV20-1 and TRBJ2-1, with D perhaps matching TRBD2 (6 bases). The V end was cut by 3 bases, the J end by 8 bases, with 23 bases between. Germline V lookup: CDR1 DFQATT, CDR2 SNEGSKA (reference sequence). CDR3 length equals 16 residues. Written as DNA, the CDR3 is TGCAGTGCTAGCCGCTTTGGGACTTTCAGTGACGATGAGCAGTTCTTC. Translating it yields CSASRFGTFSDDEQFF.

V usage is TRBV3-1 and J usage is TRBJ2-1; unclear D gene. The V and J ends lost 0 bases and 4 bases respectively, with 7 bases between them. The length of the CDR3 is 14 residues. Per the germline V gene, CDR1 is LGHDT and CDR2 is YNNKEL (reference sequence). The CDR3 DNA sequence: TGTGCCAGCAGCCAAGATTGGAGATACAATGAGCAGTTCTTC. Protein sequence: CASSQDWRYNEQFF.

This clonotype was found a few times. The CDR3: CSAHKGHTEAFF. CDR3 DNA: TGCAGTGCTCATAAGGGGCACACTGAAGCTTTCTTT. The rearrangement joins TRBV20-1 to TRBJ1-1; a possible D gene is TRBD1 (5 bases). V was clipped by 5 bases and J by 3 bases, with 10 bases between them. The CDR3 loop spans 12 amino acids. Germline V gene sequence: CDR1 DFQATT, CDR2 SNEGSKA (reference sequence).